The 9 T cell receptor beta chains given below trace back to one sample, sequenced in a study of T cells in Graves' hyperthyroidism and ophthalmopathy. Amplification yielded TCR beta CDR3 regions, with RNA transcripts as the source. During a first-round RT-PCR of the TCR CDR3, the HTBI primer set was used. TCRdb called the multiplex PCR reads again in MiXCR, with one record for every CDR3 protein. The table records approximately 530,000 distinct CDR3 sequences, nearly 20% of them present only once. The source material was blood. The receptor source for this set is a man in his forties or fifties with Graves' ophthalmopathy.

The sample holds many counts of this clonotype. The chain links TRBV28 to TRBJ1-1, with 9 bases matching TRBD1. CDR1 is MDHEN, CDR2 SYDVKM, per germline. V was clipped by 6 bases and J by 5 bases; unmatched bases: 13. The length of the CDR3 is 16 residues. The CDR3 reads CASSSPGTGLGTEAFF. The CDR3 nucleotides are TGTGCCAGCAGCTCCCCGGGGACAGGGTTGGGGACTGAAGCTTTCTTT.

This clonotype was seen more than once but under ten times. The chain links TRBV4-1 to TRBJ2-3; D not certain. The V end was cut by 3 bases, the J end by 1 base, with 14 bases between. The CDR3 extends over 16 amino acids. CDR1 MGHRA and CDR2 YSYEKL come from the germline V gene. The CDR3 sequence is CASSQMDGAGTDTQYF. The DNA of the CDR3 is TGCGCCAGCAGCCAGATGGATGGAGCTGGCACAGATACGCAGTATTTT.

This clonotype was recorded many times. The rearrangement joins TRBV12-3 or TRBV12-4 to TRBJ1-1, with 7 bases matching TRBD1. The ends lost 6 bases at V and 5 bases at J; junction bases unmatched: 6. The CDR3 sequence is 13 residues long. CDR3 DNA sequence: TGTGCCAGCAGACTACAGGGGTTTACTGAAGCTTTCTTT. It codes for CASRLQGFTEAFF.

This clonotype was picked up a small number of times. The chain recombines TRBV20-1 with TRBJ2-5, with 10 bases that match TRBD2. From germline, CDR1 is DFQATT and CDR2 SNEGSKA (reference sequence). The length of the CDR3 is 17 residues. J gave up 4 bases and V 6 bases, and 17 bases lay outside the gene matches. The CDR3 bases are TGCAGTGCCCTCCCCTGGACTAGCGGAGGAGGGGTAGAGACCCAGTACTTC. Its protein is CSALPWTSGGGVETQYF.

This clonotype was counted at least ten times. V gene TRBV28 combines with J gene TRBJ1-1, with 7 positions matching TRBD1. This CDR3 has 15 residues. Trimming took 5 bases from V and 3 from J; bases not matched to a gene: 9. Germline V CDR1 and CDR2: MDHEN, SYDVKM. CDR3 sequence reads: CASSPLQGQYTEAFF. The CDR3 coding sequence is TGTGCCAGCAGTCCCCTACAGGGGCAGTACACTGAAGCTTTCTTT.

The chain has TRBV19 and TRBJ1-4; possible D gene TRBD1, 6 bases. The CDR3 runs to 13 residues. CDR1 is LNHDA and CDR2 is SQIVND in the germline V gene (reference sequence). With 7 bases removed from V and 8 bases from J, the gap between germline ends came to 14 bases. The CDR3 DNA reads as TGTGCCAGTAAGAAGGGACAATGGGAAAAACTGTTTTTT. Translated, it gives CASKKGQWEKLFF. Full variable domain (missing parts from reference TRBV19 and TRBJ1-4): DGGITQSPKYLFRKEGQNVTLSCEQNLNHDAMYWYRQDPGQGLRLIYYSQIVNDFQKGDIAEGYSVSREKKESFPLTVTSAQKNPTAFYLCASKKGQWEKLFFGSGTQLSVL.

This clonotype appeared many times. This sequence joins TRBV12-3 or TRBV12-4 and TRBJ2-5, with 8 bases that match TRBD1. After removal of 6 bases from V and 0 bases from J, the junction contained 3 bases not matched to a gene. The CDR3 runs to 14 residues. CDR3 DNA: TGTGCCAGCAGGACAGGGGCCTACCAAGAGACCCAGTACTTC. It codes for CASRTGAYQETQYF.

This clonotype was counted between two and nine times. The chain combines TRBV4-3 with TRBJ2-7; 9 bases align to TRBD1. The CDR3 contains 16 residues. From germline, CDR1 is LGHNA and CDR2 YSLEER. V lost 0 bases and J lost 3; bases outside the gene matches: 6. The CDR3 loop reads CASSQDQGTGIYEQYF. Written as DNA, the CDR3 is TGCGCCAGCAGCCAAGATCAAGGGACAGGGATCTACGAGCAGTACTTC.

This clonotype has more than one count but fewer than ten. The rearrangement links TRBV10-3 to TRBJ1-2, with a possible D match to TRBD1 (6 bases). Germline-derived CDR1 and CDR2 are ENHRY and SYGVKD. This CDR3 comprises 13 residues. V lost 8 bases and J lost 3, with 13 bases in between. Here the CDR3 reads CAISPRGDYGYTF. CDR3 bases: TGTGCCATCTCCCCCAGGGGAGACTATGGCTACACCTTC.